These T cell receptor beta chains were read from a single sample in a study of cytomegalovirus exposure and HLA in healthy donors. Profiled with immunoSEQ multiplex PCR; TCRdb holds only in-frame clones, not every one. The profile shows about 180,000 clones, 70% to 80% of them singletons. Sequencing was done on a sample of PBMCs. The receptors originated from a male donor in good health and CMV-seronegative. Each CDR3 is given with its conserved first and last residue. The order of the fields is D gene, clone size, V gene, CDR3 protein. A D gene is named only where the DNA matches it firmly. Only some rows state a clone size, as once, few, many or a class for expanded clones.

>TRBD1|few|TRBV19
CASGRQGSGANVLTF
>TRBD1|-|TRBV29-1
CSETGGDGPPNQPQHF
>TRBD2|-|TRBV7-9
CASSLRLAGNTGELFF
>-|-|TRBV5-5
CASSLGSGPYEQYF
>-|few|TRBV5-1
CASSSDPTAQETQYF
>-|few|TRBV6-6
CASRSTAGNSPLHF
>-|-|TRBV4-2
CASSQATGLNEQFF
>-|-|TRBV27
CASSFSSYNEQFF
>TRBD2|-|TRBV28
CASSSREVNYNEQFF
>-|-|TRBV29-1
CSVGRGWSYEQYF
>TRBD2|-|TRBV6-5
CASRPTGTSPLEQYF
>-|few|TRBV10-2
CASGGASAYNEQFF
>TRBD1|few|TRBV28
CASSLWGTGAGEQYF
>TRBD1|-|TRBV9
CASSVGTGSVNTQYF
>-|once|TRBV28
CASSLVVEANSNQPQHF
>-|-|TRBV19
CASNRGQLYQPQHF
>-|-|TRBV4-1
CASSQDEGHNQPQHF
>-|-|TRBV21-1
CASSKRGQEPQSNQPQHF
>-|once|TRBV28
CASTLGAGLNEQFF
>TRBD1|-|TRBV28
CASSLYRQGAVNQPQHF
>TRBD1|-|TRBV7-6
CASSSLDRGFSYEQYF
>TRBD2|-|TRBV9
CASSVVSAGQSYNEQFF
>TRBD1|-|TRBV28
CASSLRAYRGQGDEQFF
>TRBD1|-|TRBV6-5
CASSLDRGFDEQFF
>-|-|TRBV28
CASTSPYEQYF